This TCR beta chain was recorded in a study of blood T cells in healthy people across ages (dated by TCRdb to between 2014 and 2017). Regarding the study in general: Template switching captured roughly one uniquely barcoded TCR beta cDNA molecule per two T cells in model experiments. Age-related changes in TCR beta repertoire diversity were measured in the study by deep sequencing normalized with unique cDNA molecular identifiers. The donors were split into four age groups: young (average 16 years), middle-aged (roughly 39), aged (approximately 60) and long-lived (about 74). To avoid experimental bias, donors of different ages were randomly spread across the sequencing lanes. Using the same blood draw, the study looked at two additional independent replicas of 1 million unique cDNA reads for two donors, one aged 18 to 30 and the other aged 80 or older.

General study outcomes and caveats: Donor CMV infection status was unknown, potentially confounding age-related changes in expanded clonotypes. Observed TCR beta diversity correlated strongly with the percentage of naive T cells measured by flow cytometry. Compared with the aged group, the long-lived group had more naive CD4+ T cells, fewer expanded clones and increased TCR diversity, a pattern suggesting age selection. Observed TCR beta diversity per million T cells fell roughly linearly with age, and a significant reduction was already apparent by age roughly 41. Estimates of total diversity from one million sequenced T cells were regarded as lower bounds and underestimates. Conclusive comparison of naive and antigen-experienced compartments was prevented by the profiling of bulk unsorted PBMCs.

This clonotype was observed a few times. The antigen it binds to is not known. One base away lies a much larger clone, so this may be a sequencing read error. Reading the germline V gene gives CDR1 SGHVS and CDR2 FQNEAQ. The CDR3 starts with the cysteine, ends with the phenylalanine, and has 15 residues. The only DNA kept is the CDR3, 45 bases in frame from the first base. Systemically healthy Caucasian individuals from Russia, 35 to 50 in total and aged about 6 to 100 years, were included as donors. Approximately 11 milliliters of peripheral blood were drawn from each donor into EDTA-treated Vacutainer tubes. Ficoll-Paque density-gradient centrifugation was used to isolate PBMCs, with at least 6 million per sample. Total RNA was extracted from PBMCs with Trizol reagent, with at least 5 micrograms obtained per sample. The percentages of naive CD45RAhigh/CD27high T cells were determined by flow cytometry on a PBMC aliquot from every donor.

Library method: 5' RACE. TCRdb names Illumina HiSeq 2500 as the instrument used. The second PCR ran for about 7 to 11 cycles and used a J-beta primer mix along with a sample-barcoded 5' primer. Each TCR beta cDNA molecule received a unique molecular identifier from a template-switch 5' adaptor carrying 12 random nucleotides. Each sample yielded at least 3 million CDR3-containing paired-end reads. First-strand cDNA synthesis was performed from all RNA using the Mint cDNA synthesis kit, with priming by a TRBC-specific oligonucleotide. Following uracil-DNA glycosylase treatment, all cDNA underwent a first 18-cycle PCR with the universal primers M1SS and BC2_uni_R. In the paper's pipeline: For normalization, 1 million high-quality reads were randomly selected from each sample, with every read carrying a distinct molecular identifier. Reads with shared molecular identifiers were discarded instead of being binned into consensus sequences. MiTCR, run with a Q25 quality threshold and the strictest error-elimination algorithm, handled CDR3 identification, clonotype clustering and error correction. A nonparametric unseen species model with Euler transformation was used to estimate a lower bound on total TCR beta diversity. TCRdb itself trimmed the public reads at Q25 with fastp, ran MiXCR and retained productive beta chains. Every distinct CDR3 protein forms one entry, paired with its most common genes and DNA. These V and J calls rely on TCRdb rather than the paper's analysis. The sample contains 650,000 to 1,000,000 distinct CDR3 sequences, more than 35% of them found a single time. About a sixth of the sample belongs to the ten largest clones.

This clonotype originated in a man older than 75 in good health. The rearranged segments are TRBV7-8 and TRBJ2-5; matching of 6 bases hints at TRBD1 as the D gene. The sequenced sample was blood. The DNA sequence reads TGTGCCAACAGCTACCGGACAGACCCCCAGGGGACCCAGTACTTC. This sequence encodes CANSYRTDPQGTQYF.